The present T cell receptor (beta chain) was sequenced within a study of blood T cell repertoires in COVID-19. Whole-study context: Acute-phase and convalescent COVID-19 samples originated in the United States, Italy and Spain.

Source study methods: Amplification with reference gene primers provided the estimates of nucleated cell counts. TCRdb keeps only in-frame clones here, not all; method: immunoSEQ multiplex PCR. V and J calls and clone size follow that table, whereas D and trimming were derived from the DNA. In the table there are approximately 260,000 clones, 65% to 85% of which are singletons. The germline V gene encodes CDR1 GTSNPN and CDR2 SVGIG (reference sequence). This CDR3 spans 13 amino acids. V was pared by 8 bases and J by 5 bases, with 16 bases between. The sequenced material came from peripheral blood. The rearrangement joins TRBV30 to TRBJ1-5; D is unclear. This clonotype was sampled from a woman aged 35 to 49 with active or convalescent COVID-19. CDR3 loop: CAGSRDSDQPQHF. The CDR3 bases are TGTGCCGGGTCGCGGGATTCGGATCAGCCCCAGCATTTT.